This TCR beta chain is drawn from a study of monozygotic twins with inflammatory bowel disease. Reanalyzing the 5' RACE reads, TCRdb keeps one entry per CDR3 protein, without DNA. The sample has more than 300,000 distinct CDR3 sequences; the top ten hold around 2.6%. The CDR3 runs to 14 residues. Germline assignment: CDR1 SGHDT and CDR2 YYEEEE. The sequence was obtained from a human donor with ulcerative colitis or Crohn's disease, or a healthy co-twin of an affected twin (not recorded which). Sequencing was carried out using blood. This chain uses TRBV5-6 with TRBJ2-7. CDR3 amino acids: CASSLEGGVYEQYF.